These T cell receptor beta chains were read from a single sample in a study of T cell responses to AZD1222 COVID-19 vaccine. TCRdb keeps only in-frame clones here, not all; method: immunoSEQ multiplex PCR. This table has 100,000 to 150,000 clones, more than 70% appearing once. Here the sequenced sample was peripheral blood, taken 28 days after the second AZD1222 dose. The receptors here all came from an adult who received the AZD1222 COVID-19 vaccine. Each CDR3 is given with its conserved first and last residue. The D gene is left open where the match is weak. Where a row states a size, it is once, few, many or the class of an expanded clone; other rows omit it.

>TRBV6-6|-|TRBJ1-3|-
CASSPGGGNTIYF
TGTGCCAGCAGCCCGGGGGGTGGAAACACCATATATTTT
>TRBV7-8|TRBD2|TRBJ2-2|once
CASSLVTGGRTGELFF
TGTGCCAGCAGCTTAGTGACCGGGGGGAGAACCGGGGAGCTGTTTTTT
>TRBV5-1|-|TRBJ1-6|few
CASSLRGGNSPLHF
TGCGCCAGCAGCTTACGGGGCGGGAATTCACCCCTCCACTTT
>TRBV6-5|-|TRBJ2-7|-
CASTGSYEQYF
TGTGCCAGCACAGGGTCTTACGAGCAGTACTTC
>TRBV11-3|TRBD2|TRBJ2-1|once
CASSSGRDEQFF
TGTGCCAGCAGCTCAGGGAGGGATGAGCAGTTCTTC
>TRBV27|-|TRBJ2-5|-
CASRPGSLILSETQYF
TGTGCCAGCAGACCCGGGAGCCTTATATTATCCGAGACCCAGTACTTC
>TRBV3-1/TRBV3-2|-|TRBJ1-1|few
CASSQGVTEAFF
TGTGCCAGCAGCCAGGGTGTCACTGAAGCTTTCTTT
>TRBV24-1|-|TRBJ2-5|-
CATSGRGQETQYF
TGTGCCACCTCGGGCAGGGGCCAAGAGACCCAGTACTTC
>TRBV14|-|TRBJ1-1|few
CASSGGVRNTEAFF
TGTGCCAGCAGCGGAGGCGTCAGGAACACTGAAGCTTTCTTT
>TRBV29-1|-|TRBJ2-7|-
CSVEQATYEQYF
TGCAGCGTTGAACAGGCCACCTACGAGCAGTACTTC
>TRBV4-3|-|TRBJ1-1|-
CASSQLTAGVNTEAFF
TGCGCCAGCAGCCAACTGACCGCGGGGGTGAACACTGAAGCTTTCTTT
>TRBV5-1|-|TRBJ1-1|-
CASSLSGGETEAFF
TGCGCCAGCAGCTTGTCCGGGGGCGAAACTGAAGCTTTCTTT
>TRBV3-1/TRBV3-2|TRBD1|TRBJ1-1|-
CASSQVWDRGTEAFF
TGTGCCAGCAGCCAAGTATGGGACAGGGGCACTGAAGCTTTCTTT
>TRBV11-2|TRBD2|TRBJ2-7|-
CASSFTSGSIYEQYF
TGTGCCAGCAGCTTTACTAGCGGGAGCATCTACGAGCAGTACTTC
>TRBV6-2/TRBV6-3|-|TRBJ2-1|-
CASSYPYRAAMRYNEQFF
TGTGCCAGCAGTTACCCCTACAGAGCCGCTATGCGATACAATGAGCAGTTCTTC
>TRBV9|-|TRBJ2-7|-
CASSEGGTASYEQYF
TGTGCCAGCAGCGAGGGGGGGACAGCTTCCTACGAGCAGTACTTC
>TRBV9|-|TRBJ2-7|-
CASSVAWKNEQYF
TGTGCCAGCAGCGTCGCGTGGAAAAACGAGCAGTACTTC
>TRBV15|-|TRBJ2-7|-
CATSIQGLLAYEQYF
TGTGCCACCAGCATACAGGGACTACTGGCCTACGAGCAGTACTTC
>TRBV9|TRBD2|TRBJ2-7|-
CASSVEPLPQGEGLAGGTSYEQYF
TGTGCCAGCAGCGTAGAACCCCTCCCCCAGGGTGAGGGACTAGCCGGAGGGACGTCCTACGAGCAGTACTTC
>TRBV18|-|TRBJ1-3|-
CASSPPGQLSGNTIYF
TGTGCCAGCTCACCACCGGGGCAGCTATCTGGAAACACCATATATTTT
>TRBV28|-|TRBJ1-2|-
CASSTGGLHHYGYTF
TGTGCCAGCTCAACTGGGGGGCTCCACCACTATGGCTACACCTTC
>TRBV20-1|-|TRBJ1-1|-
CSARGGPEAFF
TGCAGTGCTAGAGGGGGCCCCGAAGCTTTCTTT
>TRBV7-3|-|TRBJ1-1|-
CASSSGGERTEAFF
TGTGCCAGCTCTAGCGGGGGCGAGAGGACTGAAGCTTTCTTT
>TRBV6-5|-|TRBJ1-5|-
CASSYSSRQNQPQHF
TGTGCCAGCAGTTACTCTTCGAGGCAGAACCAGCCCCAGCATTTT
>TRBV2|TRBD1|TRBJ1-2|few
CASISFTGAYGYTF
TGTGCCAGCATCTCCTTCACAGGGGCCTATGGCTACACCTTC
>TRBV7-9|-|TRBJ1-1|once
CASSERGATEAFF
TGTGCCAGCAGCGAACGAGGGGCCACTGAAGCTTTCTTT
>TRBV18|TRBD1|TRBJ1-1|-
CASSPTGGWGEAFF
TGTGCCAGCTCACCGACAGGGGGTTGGGGTGAAGCTTTCTTT
>TRBV5-1|-|TRBJ1-5|once
CASSLVRVDQPQHF
TGCGCCAGCAGCTTGGTTAGGGTTGATCAGCCCCAGCATTTT
>TRBV9|TRBD1|TRBJ2-3|-
CASSGRDRGTDTQYF
TGTGCCAGCAGCGGCCGGGACAGGGGCACAGATACGCAGTATTTT
>TRBV7-3|-|TRBJ1-2|-
CASSLTLRGDGYTF
TGTGCCAGCAGCTTAACGTTAAGGGGCGACGGCTACACCTTC
>TRBV29-1|-|TRBJ1-1|-
CSVFPRSTEAFF
TGCAGCGTTTTCCCGAGGAGCACTGAAGCTTTCTTT
>TRBV30|TRBD1|TRBJ1-1|-
CAWTRDRVANTEAFF
TGTGCCTGGACCCGGGACAGGGTTGCGAACACTGAAGCTTTCTTT
>TRBV6-5|TRBD1|TRBJ1-4|-
CASSYSPTGVGEKLFF
TGTGCCAGCAGTTACTCTCCGACAGGGGTCGGTGAAAAACTGTTTTTT
>TRBV11-2|TRBD1|TRBJ2-7|-
CASSPQGAGYEQYF
TGTGCCAGCAGCCCTCAGGGGGCCGGGTACGAGCAGTACTTC
>TRBV7-3|-|TRBJ2-7|-
CASSLRDGPYEQYF
TGTGCCAGCAGCTTAAGGGACGGCCCCTACGAGCAGTACTTC
>TRBV5-1|TRBD1|TRBJ1-1|-
CASSRTGTAQGATEAFF
TGCGCCAGCAGCAGAACCGGGACAGCCCAGGGGGCCACTGAAGCTTTCTTT
>TRBV5-7|-|TRBJ2-7|-
CASSFGQLSSYEQYF
TGTGCCAGCAGCTTCGGTCAGTTGAGCTCCTACGAGCAGTACTTC
>TRBV3-1/TRBV3-2|-|TRBJ2-5|-
CASSPDGGREETQYF
TGTGCCAGCAGCCCGGATGGGGGGCGGGAGGAGACCCAGTACTTC
>TRBV30|TRBD2|TRBJ2-3|-
CAWSVLAASTDTQYF
TGTGCCTGGAGTGTCCTAGCGGCTAGCACAGATACGCAGTATTTT
>TRBV4-2|TRBD2|TRBJ2-2|-
CASSPGLGDTGELFF
TGTGCCAGCAGCCCCGGACTAGGGGACACCGGGGAGCTGTTTTTT
>TRBV5-4|-|TRBJ1-1|-
CASSMDGPNTEAFF
TGTGCCAGCAGCATGGACGGCCCGAACACTGAAGCTTTCTTT
>TRBV3-1/TRBV3-2|-|TRBJ2-1|-
CASSQDYREQFF
TGTGCCAGCAGCCAAGATTACCGTGAGCAGTTCTTC
>TRBV6-2/TRBV6-3|TRBD1|TRBJ1-2|once
CASSYDRGYDQDF
TGTGCCAGCAGTTACGACAGGGGTTATGACCAGGACTTC
>TRBV2|TRBD1|TRBJ1-5|-
CASKGQVLNQPQHF
TGTGCCAGCAAGGGACAGGTCCTCAATCAGCCCCAGCATTTT